The rows below give T cell receptor beta chains drawn from one sample of a study of OX40 agonist ivuxolimab in advanced cancers. The assay was immunoSEQ multiplex PCR, and TCRdb's table has in-frame clones only and misses some. This table has more than 45,000 clones, roughly 84% appearing once. The material was CD4+ or CD8+ T cells sorted from blood, obtained in a trial of the OX40 agonist ivuxolimab. The receptor set was obtained from an adult with an advanced solid tumor such as melanoma, head and neck, liver or kidney cancer. CDR3s leave out the opening cysteine and the closing phenylalanine or tryptophan.

v_call,cdr3_aa
TRBV9,ASSRETFTDTQY
TRBV7-2,ASSFSGGRTDTQY
TRBV29-1,SVSRDRASYT
TRBV2,ASSMRGGGDEQF
TRBV4-2,ASSQVTGAGNTIY
TRBV11-3,ASSKWRGAEKETQY
TRBV6-1,ASSEKGWGQETQY
TRBV25-1,ASSYREREQF
TRBV7-2,ASSPDTANTGELF
TRBV14,ASSRTGAYEQY
TRBV11-2,ASSHDTTNYGYT
TRBV6-5,ASSRDRGSPLH
TRBV9,ASSVSLAGGGANEQF
TRBV15,ATSRDPGDSYEQY
TRBV28,ASSTGPANYGYT
TRBV9,ASSVDPQGGTGELF
TRBV13,ASSLTLAGGSTDTQY
TRBV6-1,ASRNLGGQETQY
TRBV11-2,ASSSGGTPNTEAF
TRBV7-2,ASSSRTGEVYEQY
TRBV5-1,ASSLNSGGARQETQY
TRBV19,ASRGSDTGELF
TRBV18,ASSPPSGGRAGELF
TRBV5-1,ASSFPPGDRAGNIQY
TRBV2,ASSAGHGYGYT
TRBV7-2,ASSLGSGRADTQY
TRBV5-6,ASSMGTYAYGYT
TRBV7-7,ASSLRQGAREKLF
TRBV4-3,ASSQDQEGLKTQY
TRBV6-4,ASSDRVGLMRYQETQY
TRBV6-5,ASSSQAGGTGELF
TRBV5-1,ASSLDGSTYEQY
TRBV14,ASSQQTTGIQY
TRBV21-1,ASSSRGQGGTGELF
TRBV7-2,ASSLTQGAGKLF
TRBV5-5,ASSSAVTNEQF
TRBV7-3,ASSLWPGETQY
TRBV7-3,ASSPTGAVETQY
TRBV10-3,AISGGYNSPLH
TRBV9,ASSPRPYEQY
TRBV5-1,ASSLGQSDTGELF
TRBV6-5,ASSYGGGANTGELF
TRBV19,ASSTSTGSGNTIY
TRBV28,ASSGRRPGDEKLF
TRBV18,ASSLDRVGTDTQY
TRBV14,ASSTGFIFSGANVLT
TRBV10-3,AISRLAGDNEQF